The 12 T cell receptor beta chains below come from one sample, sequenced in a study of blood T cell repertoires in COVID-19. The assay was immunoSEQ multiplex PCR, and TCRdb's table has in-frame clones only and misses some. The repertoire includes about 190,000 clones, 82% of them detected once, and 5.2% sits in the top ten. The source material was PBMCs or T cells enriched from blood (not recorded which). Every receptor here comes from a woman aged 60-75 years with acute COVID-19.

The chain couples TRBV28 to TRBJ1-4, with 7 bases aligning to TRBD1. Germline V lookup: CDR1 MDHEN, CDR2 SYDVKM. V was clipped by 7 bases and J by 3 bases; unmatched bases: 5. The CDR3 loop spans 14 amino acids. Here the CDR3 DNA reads TGTGCCAGCAAAAGGGACAGCCCTAATGAAAAACTGTTTTTT. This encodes CASKRDSPNEKLFF.

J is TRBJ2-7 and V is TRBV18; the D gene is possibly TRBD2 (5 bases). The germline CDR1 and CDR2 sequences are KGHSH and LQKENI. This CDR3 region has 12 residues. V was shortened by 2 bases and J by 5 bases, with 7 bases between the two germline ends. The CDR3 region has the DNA TGTGCCAGCTCACCAGCCGGGGACGAGCAGTACTTC. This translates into CASSPAGDEQYF.

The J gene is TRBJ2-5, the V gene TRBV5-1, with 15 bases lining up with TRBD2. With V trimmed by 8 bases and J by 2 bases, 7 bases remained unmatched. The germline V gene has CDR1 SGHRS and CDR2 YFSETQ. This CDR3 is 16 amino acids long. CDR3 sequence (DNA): TGCGCCAGTCGGACTAGCGGGGGGGCCCGGCAAGAGACCCAGTACTTC. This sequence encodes CASRTSGGARQETQYF.

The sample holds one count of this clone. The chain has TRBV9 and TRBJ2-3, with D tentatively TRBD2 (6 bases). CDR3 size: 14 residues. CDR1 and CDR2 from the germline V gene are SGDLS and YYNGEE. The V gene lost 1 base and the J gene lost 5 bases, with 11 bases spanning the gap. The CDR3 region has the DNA TGTGCCAGCAGCGTATCTCCGCGGGGAGATACGCAGTATTTT. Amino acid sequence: CASSVSPRGDTQYF. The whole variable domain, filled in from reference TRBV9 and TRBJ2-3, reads DSGVTQTPKHLITATGQRVTLRCSPRSGDLSVYWYQQSLDQGLQFLIQYYNGEERAKGNILERFSAQQFPDLHSELNLSSLELGDSALYFCASSVSPRGDTQYFGPGTRLTVL.

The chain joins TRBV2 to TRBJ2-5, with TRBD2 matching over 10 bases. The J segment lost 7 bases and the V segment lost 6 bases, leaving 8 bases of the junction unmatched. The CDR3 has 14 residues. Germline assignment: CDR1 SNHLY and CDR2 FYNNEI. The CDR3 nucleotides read TGTGCCAGCAGAGGACTAGCGGCCGGGGGGACCCAGTACTTC. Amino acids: CASRGLAAGGTQYF.

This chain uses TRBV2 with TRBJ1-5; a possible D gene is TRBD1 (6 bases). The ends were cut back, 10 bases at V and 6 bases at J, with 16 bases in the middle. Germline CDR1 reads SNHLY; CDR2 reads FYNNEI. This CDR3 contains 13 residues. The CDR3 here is CATHRDIGQPQHF. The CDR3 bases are TGTGCCACACACAGGGATATCGGTCAGCCCCAGCATTTT.

The CDR3 region is CASSQSQGTANYGYTF. In DNA, the CDR3 is TGCGCCAGCAGCCAATCACAGGGGACAGCTAACTATGGCTACACCTTC. The chain joins TRBV4-3 to TRBJ1-2; 7 nucleotides align to TRBD1. The germline V gene encodes CDR1 LGHNA and CDR2 YSLEER. The CDR3 spans 16 residues. Losses at the gene ends were 2 bases for V and 0 bases for J; bases not matched to a gene: 6.

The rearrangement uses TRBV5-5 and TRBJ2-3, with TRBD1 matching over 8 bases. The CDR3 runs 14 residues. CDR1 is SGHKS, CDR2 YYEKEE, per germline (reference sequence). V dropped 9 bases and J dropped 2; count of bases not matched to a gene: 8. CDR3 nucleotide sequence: TGTGCCACAGCAGGGGGCGGCTACACAGATACGCAGTATTTT. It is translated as CATAGGGYTDTQYF.

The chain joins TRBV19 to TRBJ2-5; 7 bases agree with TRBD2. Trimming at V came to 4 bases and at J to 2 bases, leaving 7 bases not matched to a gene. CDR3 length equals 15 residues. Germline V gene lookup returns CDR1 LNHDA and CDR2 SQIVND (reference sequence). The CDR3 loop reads CASSTGTNPQETQYF. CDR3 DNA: TGTGCCAGTAGTACCGGGACTAACCCGCAAGAGACCCAGTACTTC. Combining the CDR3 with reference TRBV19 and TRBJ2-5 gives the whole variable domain DGGITQSPKYLFRKEGQNVTLSCEQNLNHDAMYWYRQDPGQGLRLIYYSQIVNDFQKGDIAEGYSVSREKKESFPLTVTSAQKNPTAFYLCASSTGTNPQETQYFGPGTRLLVL.

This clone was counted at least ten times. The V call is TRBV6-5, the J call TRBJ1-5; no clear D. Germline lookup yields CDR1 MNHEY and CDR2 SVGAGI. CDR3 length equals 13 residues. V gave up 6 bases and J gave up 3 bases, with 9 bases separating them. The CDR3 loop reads CASRAFSNQPQHF. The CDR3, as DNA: TGTGCCAGCAGGGCCTTTTCCAATCAGCCCCAGCATTTT.

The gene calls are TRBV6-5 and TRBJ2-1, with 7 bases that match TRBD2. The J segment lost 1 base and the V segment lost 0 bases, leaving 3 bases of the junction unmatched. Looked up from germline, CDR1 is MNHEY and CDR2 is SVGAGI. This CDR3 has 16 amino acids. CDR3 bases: TGTGCCAGCAGTTACTCGCCGGGAGGATCCTACAATGAGCAGTTCTTC. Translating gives CASSYSPGGSYNEQFF.

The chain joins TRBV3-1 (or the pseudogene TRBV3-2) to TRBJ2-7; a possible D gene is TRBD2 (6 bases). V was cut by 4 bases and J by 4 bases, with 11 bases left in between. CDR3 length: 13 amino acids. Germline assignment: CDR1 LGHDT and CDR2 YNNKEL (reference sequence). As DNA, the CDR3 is TGTGCCAGCAGCCCGAGAGCGGGTTACGAGCAGTACTTC. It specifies CASSPRAGYEQYF.